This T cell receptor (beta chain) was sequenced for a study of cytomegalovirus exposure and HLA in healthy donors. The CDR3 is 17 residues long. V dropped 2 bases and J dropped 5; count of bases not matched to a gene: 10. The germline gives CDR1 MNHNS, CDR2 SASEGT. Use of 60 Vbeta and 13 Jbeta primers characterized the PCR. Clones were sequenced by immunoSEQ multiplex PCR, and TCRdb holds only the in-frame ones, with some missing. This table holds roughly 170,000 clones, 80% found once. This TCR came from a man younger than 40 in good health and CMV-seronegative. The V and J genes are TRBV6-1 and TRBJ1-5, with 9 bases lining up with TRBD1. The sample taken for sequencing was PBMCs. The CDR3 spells CASSEWKTGGSYQPQHF. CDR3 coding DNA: TGTGCCAGCAGTGAATGGAAGACAGGGGGTTCGTATCAGCCCCAGCATTTT.